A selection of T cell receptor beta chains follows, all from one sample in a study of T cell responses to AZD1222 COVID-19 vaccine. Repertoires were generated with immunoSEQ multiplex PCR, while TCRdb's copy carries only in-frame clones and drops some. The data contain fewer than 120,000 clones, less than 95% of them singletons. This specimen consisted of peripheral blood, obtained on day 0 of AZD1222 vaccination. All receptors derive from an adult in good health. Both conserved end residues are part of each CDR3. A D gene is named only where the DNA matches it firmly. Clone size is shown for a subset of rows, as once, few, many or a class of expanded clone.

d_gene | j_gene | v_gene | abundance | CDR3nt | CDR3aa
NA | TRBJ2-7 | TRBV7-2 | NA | TGTGCCAGCAGCTTAGAGATAGGGAACTACGAGCAGTACTTC | CASSLEIGNYEQYF
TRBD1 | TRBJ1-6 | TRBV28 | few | TGTGCCAGCAGTCACCGGGACAGGGGGGCACCCCTCCACTTT | CASSHRDRGAPLHF
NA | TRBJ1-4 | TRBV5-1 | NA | TGCGCCAGCAGCTTGGCCGGGGGGGCAGACGGGGAAAAACTGTTTTTT | CASSLAGGADGEKLFF
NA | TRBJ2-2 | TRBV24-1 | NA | TGTGCCACCAGTGACCTGGAGCGGAGACCCGGGGAGCTGTTTTTT | CATSDLERRPGELFF
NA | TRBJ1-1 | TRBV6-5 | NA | TGTGCCAGCAGTTCCCCGGGGCGGTCGAACACTGAAGCTTTCTTT | CASSSPGRSNTEAFF
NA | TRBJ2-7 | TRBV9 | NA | TGTGCCAGCAGCGTAGATGGCGGATACGAGCAGTACTTC | CASSVDGGYEQYF
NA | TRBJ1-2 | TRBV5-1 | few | TGCGCCAGCAACTCAGGGGAGGGGTATGGCTACACCTTC | CASNSGEGYGYTF
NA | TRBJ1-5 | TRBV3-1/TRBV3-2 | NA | TGTGCCAGCAGCCAAGGATATGGCGCGCCGGCCCAGCATTTT | CASSQGYGAPAQHF
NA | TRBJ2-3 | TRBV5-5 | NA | TGTGCCAGCAGCTCCCCGCGGTTGGATACGCAGTATTTT | CASSSPRLDTQYF
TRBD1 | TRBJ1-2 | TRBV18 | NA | TGTGCCAGCTCACCGGGACAGGTTTTCGGCTACACCTTC | CASSPGQVFGYTF
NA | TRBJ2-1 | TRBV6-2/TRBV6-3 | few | TGTGCCAGCAGTTACTCGGCCCCCAAGGGGGTCTACAATGAGCAGTTCTTC | CASSYSAPKGVYNEQFF
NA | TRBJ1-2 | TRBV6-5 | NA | TGTGCCAGCAGGGGGGAGAAAGTCTATGGCTACACCTTC | CASRGEKVYGYTF
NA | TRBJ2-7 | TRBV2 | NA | TGTGCCAGCAGCGACAGTTACGAGCAGTACTTC | CASSDSYEQYF
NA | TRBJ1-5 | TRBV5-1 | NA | TGCGCCAGCAGCTTCGATGGAGGGAATCAGCCCCAGCATTTT | CASSFDGGNQPQHF
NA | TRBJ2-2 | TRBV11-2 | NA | TGTGCCAGCAGCTTAAACAGCGGGGAGCTGTTTTTT | CASSLNSGELFF
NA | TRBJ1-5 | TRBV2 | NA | TGTGCCAGCAAGCCTGGCGGGGCTTATCAGCCCCAGCATTTT | CASKPGGAYQPQHF
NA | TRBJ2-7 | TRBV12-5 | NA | TGTGCTAGTGGTTCCAGACAGCTATCCTACGAGCAGTACTTC | CASGSRQLSYEQYF
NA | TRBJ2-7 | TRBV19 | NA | TGTGCCAGTAGTATCTGGACAGCTTCCTACGAGCAGTACTTC | CASSIWTASYEQYF
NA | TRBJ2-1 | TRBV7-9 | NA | TGTGCCAGCAGCTTCGGTCAGGGGACGGACAATGAGCAGTTCTTC | CASSFGQGTDNEQFF
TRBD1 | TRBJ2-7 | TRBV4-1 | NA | TGCGCCAGCAGCCAGATACAGGGGAATGGCGAGTACTTC | CASSQIQGNGEYF
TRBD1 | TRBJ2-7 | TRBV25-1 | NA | TGTGCCAGCACCTCGACAGGGGTGCCCCTCGAGCAGTACTTC | CASTSTGVPLEQYF
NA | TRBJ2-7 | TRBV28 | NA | TGTGCCAGCAGTCCACGTCATGGTAGGCACTCCTACGAGCAGTACTTC | CASSPRHGRHSYEQYF
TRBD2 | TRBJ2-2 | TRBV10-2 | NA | TGCGCCAGCAGTGACACCTCTAGCGGGGGTTACACCGGGGAGCTGTTTTTT | CASSDTSSGGYTGELFF
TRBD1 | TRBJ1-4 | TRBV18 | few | TGTGCCAGCTCACCTAAACAGGGGACTAATGAAAAACTGTTTTTT | CASSPKQGTNEKLFF
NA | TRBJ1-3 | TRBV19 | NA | TGTGCCAGTAGACCCGGGGGAAAAAACACCATATATTTT | CASRPGGKNTIYF
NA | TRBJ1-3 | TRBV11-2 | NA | TGTGCCAGCAGCCTGTCGGGGGCAGCGGCTGGAAACACCATATATTTT | CASSLSGAAAGNTIYF
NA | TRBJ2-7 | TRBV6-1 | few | TGTGCCAGCAGTGAGGGACATCTGGACGAGCAGTACTTC | CASSEGHLDEQYF
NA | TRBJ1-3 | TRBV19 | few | TGTGCCAGTAGTATGGCCACAACTGGAAACACCATATATTTT | CASSMATTGNTIYF
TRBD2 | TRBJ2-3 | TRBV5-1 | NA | TGCGCCAGCAGCGCCCAATCGGGGGGAACCGGCACAGATACGCAGTATTTT | CASSAQSGGTGTDTQYF
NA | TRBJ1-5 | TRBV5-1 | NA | TGCGCCAGCAGCTTGGGTGACGGTAGCAATCAGCCCCAGCATTTT | CASSLGDGSNQPQHF
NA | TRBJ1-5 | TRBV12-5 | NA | TGTGCTAGTGGTTTGAACAGCGATCAGCCCCAGCATTTT | CASGLNSDQPQHF
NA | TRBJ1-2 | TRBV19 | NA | TGTGCCAGTAGTATCCGGCCGTCCGGCTACACCTTC | CASSIRPSGYTF
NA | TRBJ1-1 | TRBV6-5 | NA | TGTGCCAGCAGTTACGGGCAGACAAACACTGAAGCTTTCTTT | CASSYGQTNTEAFF
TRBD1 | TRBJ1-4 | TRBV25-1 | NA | TGTGCCAGCAGTGAATTCGGCAGGGGGCCCAACGGCGGGGAAAAACTGTTTTTT | CASSEFGRGPNGGEKLFF
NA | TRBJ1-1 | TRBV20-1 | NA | TGCAGTGCTAGTTCTTTTGGGGGGACTGAAGCTTTCTTT | CSASSFGGTEAFF
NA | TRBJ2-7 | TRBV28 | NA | TGTGCCAGCAGAGTCGCCTACGAGCAGTACTTC | CASRVAYEQYF
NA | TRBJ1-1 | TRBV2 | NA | TGTGCCAGCAGTGCGGGGACTGAAGCTTTCTTT | CASSAGTEAFF
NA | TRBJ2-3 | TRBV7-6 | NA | TGTGCCAGCACCGTAAGCGGAAGCACAGATACGCAGTATTTT | CASTVSGSTDTQYF
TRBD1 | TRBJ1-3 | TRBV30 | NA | TGTGCCTGGAGCGAGGGACAGGGGGCTGGAAACACCATATATTTT | CAWSEGQGAGNTIYF
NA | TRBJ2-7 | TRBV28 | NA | TGTGCCAGCAGTTTCAGGGGTCAAAGCTCCTACGAGCAGTACTTC | CASSFRGQSSYEQYF
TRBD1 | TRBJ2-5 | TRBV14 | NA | TGTGCCAGCAGCCAAGATTGGAGGGGACAGGGGGCGGTGGAGACCCAGTACTTC | CASSQDWRGQGAVETQYF
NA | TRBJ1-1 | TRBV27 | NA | TGTGCCAGCGCACCAGGATCGAACACTGAAGCTTTCTTT | CASAPGSNTEAFF
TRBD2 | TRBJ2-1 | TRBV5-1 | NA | TGCGCCAGCAGGACTAGCTTGATTTATGAGCAGTTCTTC | CASRTSLIYEQFF
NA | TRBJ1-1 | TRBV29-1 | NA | TGCAGCGCGACAGGAGTATACACTGAAGCTTTCTTT | CSATGVYTEAFF
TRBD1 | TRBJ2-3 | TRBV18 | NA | TGTGCCAGCTCACCGGACAGGGTGAATACGCAGTATTTT | CASSPDRVNTQYF
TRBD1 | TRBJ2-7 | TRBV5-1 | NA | TGCGCCAGCAGAACGCAGGGGGCGTACGAGCAGTACTTC | CASRTQGAYEQYF
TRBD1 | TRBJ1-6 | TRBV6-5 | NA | TGTGCCAGCGCAACCGGGACAGGAAATTCACCCCTCCACTTT | CASATGTGNSPLHF
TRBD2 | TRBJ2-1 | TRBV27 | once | TGTGCCAGCACGATTAGCGGGGGGGCGCGGGAGCAGTTCTTC | CASTISGGAREQFF
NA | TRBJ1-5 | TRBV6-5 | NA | TGTGCCAGCAGAACCGACAGGAATCAGCCCCAGCATTTT | CASRTDRNQPQHF
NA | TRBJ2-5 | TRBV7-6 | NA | TGTGCCAGCAGCCCCTTGGAGACCCAGTACTTC | CASSPLETQYF
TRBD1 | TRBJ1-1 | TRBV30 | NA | TGTGCCTGCGACACAGGGGGCAACTCTGCTGAAGCTTTCTTT | CACDTGGNSAEAFF
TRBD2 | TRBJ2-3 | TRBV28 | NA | TGTGCCAGCCATAGCGGGGGGGATAACACAGATACGCAGTATTTT | CASHSGGDNTDTQYF
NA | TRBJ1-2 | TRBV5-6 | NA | TGTGCCAGCAGCTTGGTGTCAGGGCCTAACTATGGCTACACCTTC | CASSLVSGPNYGYTF
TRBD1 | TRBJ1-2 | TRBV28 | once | TGTGCCAGCACAGGGACAGGGGAGGGGGATGGCTACACCTTC | CASTGTGEGDGYTF
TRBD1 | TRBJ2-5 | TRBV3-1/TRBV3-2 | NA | TGTGCCAGCAGCCAGTCGGGACAGAAACAAGAGACCCAGTACTTC | CASSQSGQKQETQYF